This TCR beta chain emerged from a study of cytomegalovirus exposure and HLA in healthy donors. Study-wide results and caveats: The classifier reportedly diagnosed cytomegalovirus status with high specificity and sensitivity.

This clone was observed a handful of times. Its target is not known. 13 Jbeta primers and 60 Vbeta primers were used for the PCR. Sequenced by immunoSEQ multiplex PCR; TCRdb stores in-frame clones only, minus some. The data show around 140,000 clones, roughly 85% seen once. Although they were nominally healthy when sampled, donors likely had unrecorded immune exposures. This CDR3 spans 14 amino acids. Germline assignment: CDR1 LNHNV and CDR2 YYDKDF (reference sequence). The V and J ends lost 0 bases and 6 bases respectively, with 11 bases between them. The chain joins TRBV15 to TRBJ1-2; D gene ambiguous. The specimen was PBMCs. This clonotype was sampled from a man aged 35-49 years in good health and CMV-seronegative. The CDR3 sequence is CATSRDLLRHGYTF. CDR3 bases: TGTGCCACCAGCAGAGATCTCTTGAGGCATGGCTACACCTTC. Full variable domain (outside the CDR3, taken from reference TRBV15 and TRBJ1-2): DAMVIQNPRYQVTQFGKPVTLSCSQTLNHNVMYWYQQKSSQAPKLLFHYYDKDFNNEADTPDNFQSRRPNTSFCFLDIRSPGLGDTAMYLCATSRDLLRHGYTFGSGTRLTVV.